The clone carrying this T cell receptor beta chain was seen ten or more times. This sample was taken from a study of human T cells and chemical hapten exposure. The CDR3 is 15 residues long. V gave up 4 bases and J gave up 5 bases; unmatched junction bases: 9. Germline V gene sequence: CDR1 SGHTA, CDR2 FQGNSA. Sample time point: pre-sensitization, week 0. Treatment specified: therapeutic diphenylcyclopropenone sensitization with weekly scalp DPC. Alopecia patients, 18 to 70 years old and DPC-suitable, served as donors. Individual cDNA molecules had unique molecular identifiers attached to them by the library. TCRdb passed the RACE reads through MiXCR, listing each CDR3 protein once. The repertoire includes around 380,000 distinct CDR3 sequences, around 5.5% of them detected once, and more than 8% sits in the top ten.

The sequence came from a young woman with alopecia areata. Some clones in this sample may be carry-over from other donors' samples. The V and J genes are TRBV7-2 and TRBJ2-3; 7 positions agree with TRBD1. The sequenced sample was whole blood, obtained in connection with sensitization to the hapten diphenylcyclopropenone (DPC). CDR3 sequence: CASSSRGLGVDTQYF. In nucleotides, the CDR3 is TGTGCCAGCAGCTCAAGGGGGCTGGGGGTAGATACGCAGTATTTT.